The present TCR beta chain was sequenced within a study of Ad26.COV2.S vaccination and SARS-CoV-2 variants. Treatment specified: around 19 received Ad26.COV2.S at low or high dose, single or two shots; 5 received placebo; per-sample allocation not given. The investigators took samples on day 63 after the first vaccine or placebo injection. This clone has a single count. This CDR3 has 11 amino acids. The germline gives CDR1 SQVTM, CDR2 ANQGSEA. Trimming pared 6 bases from V and 3 bases from J, leaving 7 bases between. The assay was immunoSEQ multiplex PCR, and TCRdb's table has in-frame clones only and misses some. The sample has fewer than 500,000 clones, about nine tenths seen once.

V usage is TRBV29-1 and J usage is TRBJ2-3; D not resolved. This sequence originates from a person between 18 and 59 years old who received the Ad26.COV2.S COVID-19 vaccine or a placebo. Sequenced material: peripheral blood, taken in a trial of Ad26.COV2.S vaccine versus placebo. CDR3 sequence reads: CSVWLTDTQYF. CDR3 nucleotides: TGCAGCGTCTGGTTGACAGATACGCAGTATTTT.